This entry describes one T cell receptor beta chain. These data originate in a study of blood T cell repertoires in COVID-19. As for the study in general: Sites across the United States, Italy and Spain contributed samples from acute and convalescent COVID-19. The analysed material was cDNA or gDNA that came from T cells, B-cell-depleted T cells, or PBMCs.

With V trimmed by 4 bases and J by 4 bases, 1 base remained unmatched. Germline CDR1 and CDR2: MRHNA and SNTAGT. There are 13 residues in the CDR3. As originally analysed: From reference gene primer amplification, estimates of nucleated cell counts were derived. TCRdb's copy holds only in-frame clones and misses some; the assay was immunoSEQ multiplex PCR. That table furnishes V, J and clone size, whereas the DNA furnished D and trimming. In the table there are 50,000 or so clones, approximately 88% of which are singletons. This chain joins TRBV6-4 and TRBJ1-2; 9 bases fit TRBD1. The receptor comes from a man aged 70 or older with acute or convalescent COVID-19. Sequencing was carried out using peripheral blood. CDR3 region: CASSGQGGYGYTF. The CDR3 DNA follows: TGTGCCAGCAGTGGACAGGGGGGCTATGGCTACACCTTC.